A selection of T cell receptor beta chains follows, all from one sample in a study of blood T cell repertoires in COVID-19. Assay: immunoSEQ multiplex PCR; the TCRdb copy retains only in-frame clones and omits some. The sample contains some 170,000 clones, roughly 76% of which appear only once. The sequenced sample was peripheral blood. These receptors came from a woman aged 40 to 49 with COVID-19, enrolled during active disease. Both conserved end residues are part of each CDR3. D genes are given only for firm matches. Clone sizes are given selectively: once, few, many, or a class where the clone is expanded.

>TRBJ1-3|NA|once|TRBV5-6
TGTGCCAGCAGCCGAGGGACATCCAACTCTGGAAACACCATATATTTT
CASSRGTSNSGNTIYF
>TRBJ2-2|TRBD1|NA|TRBV11-2
TGTGCCAGCAGCCCCCAGGGGGTCGGCGGGGAGCTGTTTTTT
CASSPQGVGGELFF
>TRBJ1-2|TRBD1|few|TRBV6-5
TGTGCCAGCAGTTGGAGGACAGGCTCATCATATGGCTACACCTTC
CASSWRTGSSYGYTF
>TRBJ1-2|NA|many|TRBV7-9
TGTGCCAGCAGCTTAGATTGGACAAGGGATGGCTACACCTTC
CASSLDWTRDGYTF
>TRBJ1-3|TRBD1|NA|TRBV5-5
TGTGCCAGCAGCTTGGCCCGGACAGGGGGCCGACCTTCTGGAAACACCATATATTTT
CASSLARTGGRPSGNTIYF
>TRBJ1-5|NA|NA|TRBV29-1
TGCAGCGTCGTGGACAGTCCTAATCAGCCCCAGCATTTT
CSVVDSPNQPQHF
>TRBJ2-3|TRBD1|once|TRBV6-5
TGTGCCAGCAGGACCCGGGACAGAGGCACAGATACGCAGTATTTT
CASRTRDRGTDTQYF
>TRBJ2-4|TRBD2|NA|TRBV2
TGTGCCAGCAGTGAAGCTAGCGGGGGAGCCAAAAACATTCAGTACTTC
CASSEASGGAKNIQYF
>TRBJ2-1|NA|NA|TRBV28
TGTGCCAGCAGCTTTTTCCTTCGGTCAGGGGGGTCGAGGGACAATGAGCAGTTCTTC
CASSFFLRSGGSRDNEQFF
>TRBJ1-3|TRBD1|NA|TRBV2
TGTGCCAGATGGGACAGGGTTGGAAACACCATATATTTT
CARWDRVGNTIYF
>TRBJ2-1|NA|few|TRBV19
TGTGCCAGTAGTACCCCGGGGCAGGGGTGGAATGAGCAGTTCTTC
CASSTPGQGWNEQFF
>TRBJ1-4|TRBD1|NA|TRBV7-2
TGTGCCAGCAGCCAACAGGGGAGTCATAACGAAAAACTGTTTTTT
CASSQQGSHNEKLFF
>TRBJ1-5|NA|few|TRBV6-6
TGTGCCAGCAAGGTCAGGGAATTGGCAAATCAGCCCCAGCATTTT
CASKVRELANQPQHF
>TRBJ1-3|NA|NA|TRBV13
TGTGCCAACGGAGGGGGGGGCATCACTGGAAACACCATATATTTT
CANGGGGITGNTIYF
>TRBJ1-4|NA|once|TRBV3-1/TRBV3-2
TGTGCCAGCAGCCGAGGAGGGCTACAAGAAAAACTGTTTTTT
CASSRGGLQEKLFF
>TRBJ2-1|NA|NA|TRBV28
TGTGCCAGCAGTTTCCCGGAGCAGGGTCACAATGAGCAGTTCTTC
CASSFPEQGHNEQFF
>TRBJ2-3|NA|NA|TRBV2
TGTGCCAGCAGTACAGGTCTCTTCGGTGATACGCAGTATTTT
CASSTGLFGDTQYF
>TRBJ2-7|NA|once|TRBV18
TGTGCCAGCTCACCATCCGACATACTTTACGAGCAGTACTTC
CASSPSDILYEQYF
>TRBJ2-1|NA|NA|TRBV5-4
TGTGCCAGCAGGGAACCGGGACTCGCGAGGAATGAGCAGTTCTTC
CASREPGLARNEQFF
>TRBJ1-2|NA|NA|TRBV19
TGTGCCAGTACGGGGAGCGGCCGAATGGATGGCTACACCTTC
CASTGSGRMDGYTF
>TRBJ1-6|NA|NA|TRBV7-9
TGTGCCAGCAGCGCACAGGCGAATAATTCACCCCTCCACTTT
CASSAQANNSPLHF
>TRBJ2-1|NA|NA|TRBV6-5
TGTGCCAGCAGTCGGAGTTTGGACAATGAGCAGTTCTTC
CASSRSLDNEQFF
>TRBJ2-2|NA|NA|TRBV18
TGTGCCAGCTCACCACCGGGGGGGCCACCTACCAACACCGGGGAGCTGTTTTTT
CASSPPGGPPTNTGELFF
>TRBJ2-1|NA|NA|TRBV11-2
TGTGCCAGCAGCCCATACCGGACAGCGACCTCCAATGAGCAGTTCTTC
CASSPYRTATSNEQFF
>TRBJ1-5|TRBD1|few|TRBV10-3
TGTGCCATCAGTGAGTTACCGGACAGGAATCAGCCCCAGCATTTT
CAISELPDRNQPQHF
>TRBJ1-2|TRBD1|NA|TRBV6-6
TGTGCCAGCAGTTACGACAGGGGGCGTTCCACCTTC
CASSYDRGRSTF
>TRBJ2-3|TRBD1|NA|TRBV2
TGTGCCAGCAGTCTGACAGGGGCCCTCGCAGATACGCAGTATTTT
CASSLTGALADTQYF
>TRBJ2-1|NA|NA|TRBV7-6
TGTGCCAGCAGCCCATCAGGGGCCAATGAGCAGTTCTTC
CASSPSGANEQFF
>TRBJ2-2|NA|NA|TRBV7-9
TGTGCCAGCAGACTTTCACTGGGCGCCGGGGAGCTGTTTTTT
CASRLSLGAGELFF
>TRBJ1-6|NA|NA|TRBV18
TGTGCCAGCTCACCAGACAATAATTCACCCCTCCACTTT
CASSPDNNSPLHF
>TRBJ2-3|TRBD2|NA|TRBV11-2
TGTGCCAGCAGCTTAGAATGGGCTAGCGGGAGGACAGATACGCAGTATTTT
CASSLEWASGRTDTQYF
>TRBJ2-5|TRBD1|NA|TRBV6-5
TGTGCCAGCAGTAGCCGCGGACAGGGACGAGAGACCCAGTACTTC
CASSSRGQGRETQYF
>TRBJ2-7|TRBD2|NA|TRBV27
TGTGCCAGCAGTCCCGGGACTAGCGCCCCCTACGAGCAGTACTTC
CASSPGTSAPYEQYF
>TRBJ1-1|TRBD1|NA|TRBV10-2
TGCGCCAGCACCACTGACAGGGGCGGAGGGATGAACACTGAAGCTTTCTTT
CASTTDRGGGMNTEAFF
>TRBJ2-6|NA|NA|TRBV28
TGTGCCACAGTGGCTGGTTCCTCTGGGGCCAACGTCCTGACTTTC
CATVAGSSGANVLTF
>TRBJ2-2|NA|NA|TRBV19
TGTGCCAGTAGTGCCAGGGTGTCCGGGGAGCTGTTTTTT
CASSARVSGELFF
>TRBJ2-5|NA|NA|TRBV19
TGTGCCAGTAGTATAGATTCGGGGGTTGAGACCCAGTACTTC
CASSIDSGVETQYF
>TRBJ2-5|NA|NA|TRBV7-9
TGTGCCAGCAGCTTAGTAGAGGAAGAGACCCAGTACTTC
CASSLVEEETQYF
>TRBJ2-5|NA|NA|TRBV5-4
TGTGCCAGCAGCTTGGGGGGCAGCGGGCGTGAGACCCAGTACTTC
CASSLGGSGRETQYF
>TRBJ2-6|TRBD1|NA|TRBV7-8
TGTGCCAGCAGCGCAAGTCAAGTAGGGACAGGGGGTTATATTTCTGGGGCCAACGTCCTGACTTTC
CASSASQVGTGGYISGANVLTF
>TRBJ2-3|NA|NA|TRBV27
TGTGCCAGCAGTTCGGTATACTCCCCCGCCCCAGATACGCAGTATTTT
CASSSVYSPAPDTQYF
>TRBJ2-1|NA|NA|TRBV6-6
TGTGCCAGCAGTTACCTCGAGGGTGAGCAGTTCTTC
CASSYLEGEQFF
>TRBJ2-2|NA|NA|TRBV6-5
TGTGCCAGCAGCTGGAACACCGGGGAGCTGTTTTTT
CASSWNTGELFF
>TRBJ1-1|NA|few|TRBV25-1
TGTGCCAGCAGTGAATATCATATGCCAGTGTTT
CASSEYHMPVF
>TRBJ2-5|TRBD1|NA|TRBV6-5
TGTGCCAGCAGTTACTCCGGACAGGGGGGCCAGTACTTC
CASSYSGQGGQYF
>TRBJ2-5|NA|NA|TRBV6-1
TGTGCCACCGCGTTTCGGGAGACCCAGTACTTC
CATAFRETQYF
>TRBJ1-1|TRBD1|once|TRBV18
TGTGCCAGCTCGCCGACAGGGGGCAACACTGAAGCTTTCTTT
CASSPTGGNTEAFF
>TRBJ2-1|TRBD1|NA|TRBV27
TGTGCCAGCAGTCCCCTACGACAGGGGGCAAGGCAGTTCTTC
CASSPLRQGARQFF
>TRBJ1-3|NA|NA|TRBV4-2
TGTGCCAGCAGCCAAGATCTTTACCAGAAGACCATATATTTT
CASSQDLYQKTIYF
>TRBJ2-7|TRBD2|once|TRBV7-2
TGTGCCACCGAGCAGCCTGTAGCGGGAGGGCACGAGCAGTACTTC
CATEQPVAGGHEQYF
>TRBJ1-1|NA|once|TRBV2
TGTGCCAGCAGTGAAGCGCCGTGGGGCACCACTGAAGCTTTCTTT
CASSEAPWGTTEAFF
>TRBJ2-5|NA|few|TRBV5-6
TGTGCCAGCAGCTTGGCTGCGGGAGAGACCCAGTACTTC
CASSLAAGETQYF
>TRBJ2-5|NA|NA|TRBV7-2
TGTGCCAGCAGCTTAGGGGGATTCGGGGTAGAGACCCAGTACTTC
CASSLGGFGVETQYF
>TRBJ1-5|NA|NA|TRBV10-1
TGCGCCAGCAGTGAGTCCCTCAATCAGCCCCAGCATTTT
CASSESLNQPQHF
>TRBJ1-1|NA|NA|TRBV3-1/TRBV3-2
TGTGCCAGCAGCCTCTACTCGGGGAGGGAAGCTTTCTTT
CASSLYSGREAFF